One sample yielded the 14 T cell receptor beta chains listed below, sequenced in a study of blood T cell repertoires in COVID-19. Measured with immunoSEQ multiplex PCR; TCRdb has only the in-frame clones, and not every one. This sample has some 66,000 clones, with roughly 88% found just once. The sample consisted of peripheral blood. The origin of the receptors is a woman aged 55-70 years with acute or convalescent COVID-19.

The chain has TRBV27 and TRBJ2-1, with 11 positions matching TRBD2. This CDR3 spans 15 amino acids. Germline V CDR1 and CDR2: MNHEY, SMNVEV (reference sequence). The trim removed 6 bases at V and 5 bases at J, leaving 6 bases unmatched. The CDR3 here is CASSPIAGGDNEQFF. CDR3 nucleotides: TGTGCCAGCAGCCCTATAGCGGGAGGGGACAATGAGCAGTTCTTC.

The chain employs TRBV28 and TRBJ1-1, with 8 bases identical to TRBD1. With V trimmed by 6 bases and J by 1 base, 4 bases remained unmatched. From germline, CDR1 is MDHEN and CDR2 SYDVKM. This CDR3 has 14 amino acids. Here the CDR3 reads CASRAGGPNTEAFF. The CDR3, as DNA: TGTGCCAGCAGGGCAGGGGGCCCGAACACTGAAGCTTTCTTT.

The chain combines TRBV5-6 with TRBJ1-3, with TRBD1 matching 7 bases. Germline CDR1 is SGHDT and CDR2 is YYEEEE. This CDR3 region has 14 residues. V lost 3 bases, J lost 4 bases, and 4 bases stayed unmatched. CDR3 in amino acids: CASSWGTAGNTIYF. Here the CDR3 DNA reads TGTGCCAGCAGCTGGGGGACAGCAGGAAACACCATATATTTT.

This chain joins TRBV5-1 and TRBJ2-1; D might be TRBD2 (7 bases). Germline loops: CDR1 SGHRS, CDR2 YFSETQ. This CDR3 has 14 amino acids. V gave up 1 base and J gave up 5 bases, with 10 bases separating them. CDR3 in amino acids: CASSLRGAHNEQFF. CDR3 DNA sequence: TGCGCCAGCAGCTTGCGGGGGGCTCACAATGAGCAGTTCTTC.

This rearrangement joins TRBV9 to TRBJ2-7; the match to TRBD1 covers 7 bases. The length of the CDR3 is 14 residues. In germline, CDR1 is SGDLS, CDR2 YYNGEE. Trimming at V came to 10 bases and at J to 12 bases, leaving 22 bases not matched to a gene. For the CDR3, the DNA is TGTGCCGGATCATACGGGACAGCGATATCCCCCCCGTACGTC. Protein sequence: CAGSYGTAISPPYV.

Here the CDR3 reads CASSPGTGNEKLFF. CDR3 coding DNA: TGTGCCAGCTCACCAGGGACAGGGAATGAAAAACTGTTTTTT. This chain joins TRBV18 and TRBJ1-4; TRBD1 matches 9 bases. After removal of 2 bases from V and 5 bases from J, the junction contained 0 bases not matched to a gene. The CDR3 is made up of 14 amino acids. In germline, CDR1 is KGHSH, CDR2 LQKENI.

This chain joins TRBV12-3 or TRBV12-4 and TRBJ1-2; D possibly corresponds to TRBD1 (5 bases). Trimming removed 4 bases at V and 0 bases at J, with 6 bases between. The CDR3 extends over 13 amino acids. The chain's CDR3 is CASSWTPNYGYTF. The CDR3 bases are TGTGCCAGCAGTTGGACACCTAACTATGGCTACACCTTC.

The chain is built from TRBV28 and TRBJ1-5, with 8 bases lining up with TRBD1. Germline lookup yields CDR1 MDHEN and CDR2 SYDVKM. V lost 4 bases and J lost 3; bases outside the gene matches: 8. This CDR3 is 16 amino acids long. The CDR3 loop reads CASSSLRGLVNQPQHF. The CDR3 DNA sequence: TGTGCCAGCAGTTCACTCAGGGGGCTCGTCAATCAGCCCCAGCATTTT.

The rearrangement links TRBV28 to TRBJ1-2, with 7 bases that match TRBD1. Germline V gene lookup returns CDR1 MDHEN and CDR2 SYDVKM. Trimming took 5 bases from V and 3 from J; bases not matched to a gene: 9. The CDR3 spans 15 residues. The DNA of the CDR3 is TGTGCCAGCAGTCCGCCACAGGGGATGGACTATGGCTACACCTTC. Amino acids: CASSPPQGMDYGYTF.

The chain's CDR3 is CATSRAPDRGSSGNTIYF. The DNA of the CDR3 is TGTGCCACCAGCAGGGCCCCGGACAGGGGGTCTTCCGGAAACACCATATATTTT. The V and J genes are TRBV15 and TRBJ1-3, with 10 bases identical to TRBD1. V gave up 3 bases and J gave up 4 bases; unmatched junction bases: 12. The CDR3 runs to 18 residues. The germline V gene encodes CDR1 LNHNV and CDR2 YYDKDF (reference sequence).

V usage is TRBV7-9 and J usage is TRBJ2-5; 11 positions match TRBD2. Germline V gene data show CDR1 as SEHNR and CDR2 as FQNEAQ (reference sequence). J was trimmed by 3 bases and V by 0 bases; bases with no gene match: 0. The CDR3 is 15 residues long. CDR3 DNA: TGTGCCAGCAGCTTAGCACTAGCGGGGGAAGAGACCCAGTACTTC. Its protein is CASSLALAGEETQYF.

This clone has just one count. This chain connects TRBV7-9 to TRBJ2-3, with 10 bases identical to TRBD1. Unmatched junction bases numbered 5, after V lost 0 bases and J lost 5 bases. Looked up from germline, CDR1 is SEHNR and CDR2 is FQNEAQ (reference sequence). The CDR3 contains 16 residues. The CDR3 reads CASSLADRGQGDTQYF. Here the CDR3 DNA reads TGTGCCAGCAGCTTAGCAGACAGGGGGCAGGGAGATACGCAGTATTTT.

The chain employs TRBV7-9 and TRBJ1-6; D may be TRBD1 (5 bases). This CDR3 is 15 amino acids long. CDR1 is SEHNR, CDR2 FQNEAQ, per germline (reference sequence). Trimming took 4 bases from V and 4 from J, leaving 11 bases between them. The CDR3 here is CASSSREGYNSPLHF. In DNA form, the CDR3 reads TGTGCCAGCAGCTCCAGGGAGGGTTATAATTCACCCCTCCACTTT.

The CDR3 DNA reads as TGTGCCAGCAGTTTCGGACTAGCGGGGGGGCCGACATTACACGTC. Its translation: CASSFGLAGGPTLHV. The V call is TRBV28, the J call TRBJ2-7; 15 bases map to TRBD2. The CDR3 length is 15 residues. Germline V gene data show CDR1 as MDHEN and CDR2 as SYDVKM.